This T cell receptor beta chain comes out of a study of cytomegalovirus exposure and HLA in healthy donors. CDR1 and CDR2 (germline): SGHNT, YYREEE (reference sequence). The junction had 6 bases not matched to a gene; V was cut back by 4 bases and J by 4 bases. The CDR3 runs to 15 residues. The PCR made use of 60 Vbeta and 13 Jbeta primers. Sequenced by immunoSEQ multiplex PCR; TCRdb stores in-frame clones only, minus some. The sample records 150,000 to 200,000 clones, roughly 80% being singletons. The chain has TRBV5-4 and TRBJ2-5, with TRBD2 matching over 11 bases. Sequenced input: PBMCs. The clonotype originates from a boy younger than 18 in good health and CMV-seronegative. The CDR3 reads CASSLSLAGAETQYF. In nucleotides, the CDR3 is TGTGCCAGCAGCCTATCACTAGCGGGAGCAGAGACCCAGTACTTC.